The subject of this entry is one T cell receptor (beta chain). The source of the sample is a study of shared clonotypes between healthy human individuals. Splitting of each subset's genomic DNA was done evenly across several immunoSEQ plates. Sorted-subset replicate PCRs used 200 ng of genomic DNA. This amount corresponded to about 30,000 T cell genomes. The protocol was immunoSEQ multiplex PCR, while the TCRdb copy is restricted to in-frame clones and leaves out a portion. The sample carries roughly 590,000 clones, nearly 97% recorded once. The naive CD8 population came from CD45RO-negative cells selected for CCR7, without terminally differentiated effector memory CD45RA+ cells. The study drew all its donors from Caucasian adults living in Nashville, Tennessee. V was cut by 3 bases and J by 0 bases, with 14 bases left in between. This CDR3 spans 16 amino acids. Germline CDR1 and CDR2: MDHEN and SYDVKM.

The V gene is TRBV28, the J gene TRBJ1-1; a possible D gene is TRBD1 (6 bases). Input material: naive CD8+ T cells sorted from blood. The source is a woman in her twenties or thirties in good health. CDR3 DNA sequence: TGTGCCAGCAGTTTCCCGGGGGGCAACTTGAACACTGAAGCTTTCTTT. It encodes CASSFPGGNLNTEAFF.